One and the same sample provided the 19 T cell receptor beta chains below, sequenced in a study of cytomegalovirus exposure and HLA in healthy donors. Amplification used 60 Vbeta primers and 13 Jbeta primers. Sequencing used immunoSEQ multiplex PCR; TCRdb keeps in-frame clones, though not all of them. The repertoire has roughly 56,000 clones, 70% to 80% of them found once; the top ten carry around 54%. Source material: PBMCs. These receptors all stem from a man between 50 and 59 years old in good health and CMV-seropositive.

V usage is TRBV9 and J usage is TRBJ2-3, with 7 bases matching TRBD2. The germline CDR1 and CDR2 sequences are SGDLS and YYNGEE. CDR3 size: 17 residues. V dropped 4 bases and J dropped 2; count of bases not matched to a gene: 13. This chain's CDR3 is CASSLRQGLADTDTQYF. In DNA, the CDR3 is TGTGCCAGCAGCCTCAGACAAGGGCTAGCGGACACAGATACGCAGTATTTT.

The CDR3 reads CASTGLQANSYNEQFF. CDR3 coding DNA: TGTGCCAGCACCGGCCTCCAAGCGAACTCCTACAATGAGCAGTTCTTC. The V gene is TRBV28, the J gene TRBJ2-1, with D unresolved. Trimming cost V 7 bases and J 0 bases, with 16 bases left between them. CDR1 and CDR2 from the germline V gene are MDHEN and SYDVKM. CDR3 length: 16 amino acids.

Turning to this clone: Additional DNA sequences in this sample encode the identical CDR3. The genes are TRBV7-9 and TRBJ1-4, with 11 bases aligning to TRBD1. Germline CDR1 and CDR2: SEHNR and FQNEAQ (reference sequence). The CDR3 is 16 residues long. DNA of the CDR3: TGTTCCATCGGACAGGGGGCAGTAGTAACTAATGAAAAACTGTTTTTT. Its translation: CSIGQGAVVTNEKLFF.

J is TRBJ1-4 and V is TRBV19; a possible D gene is TRBD1 (5 bases). This CDR3 comprises 15 residues. Germline CDR1 is LNHDA and CDR2 is SQIVND (reference sequence). Trimming stripped 1 base from V and 7 bases from J, with 13 bases between. CDR3 nucleotide sequence: TGTGCCAGTAGTATAGCGGCAGGGATCGCTGAAAAACTGTTTTTT. Translation gives CASSIAAGIAEKLFF.

The rearrangement links TRBV28 to TRBJ2-4; maybe TRBD2 (5 bases). Trimming pared 5 bases from V and 7 bases from J, leaving 15 bases between. The CDR3 spans 14 residues. The germline V gene has CDR1 MDHEN and CDR2 SYDVKM. CDR3: CASSPTRTGNIQYF. CDR3 DNA: TGTGCCAGCAGTCCGACGCGGACTGGGAACATTCAGTACTTC.

The V and J genes are TRBV5-4 and TRBJ2-3, with a possible D match to TRBD1 (5 bases). The CDR3 is made up of 15 amino acids. The V and J ends lost 5 bases and 1 base respectively, with 14 bases between them. Germline lookup yields CDR1 SGHNT and CDR2 YYREEE (reference sequence). The CDR3 DNA is TGTGCCAGCAGGGGCCCCGGACAAGGCACAGATACGCAGTATTTT. Encoded protein: CASRGPGQGTDTQYF.

The chain couples TRBV6-6 to TRBJ2-2; D remains unclear. CDR1 is MNHNY and CDR2 is SVGAGI in the germline V gene (reference sequence). The CDR3 length is 11 residues. Trimming shortened V by 6 bases and J by 8 bases, and 7 bases separated the two germline ends. CDR3 in amino acids: CASRLSGELFF. The CDR3 DNA reads as TGTGCCAGCAGGCTGAGTGGGGAGCTGTTTTTT.

The V call is TRBV30, the J call TRBJ2-5; the D gene is possibly TRBD1 (5 bases). Germline CDR1 is GTSNPN and CDR2 is SVGIG (reference sequence). The V end lost 3 bases, the J end lost 3 bases, and 20 bases lay between the germline ends. The CDR3 covers 16 residues. For the CDR3, the DNA is TGTGCCTGGAGGGGGCCAAAAACTACGATTAAAGAGACCCAGTACTTC. It yields the protein CAWRGPKTTIKETQYF.

The rearrangement links TRBV6-1 to TRBJ1-1; no reliable D call. The CDR3 loop spans 13 amino acids. Germline CDR1 reads MNHNS; CDR2 reads SASEGT. V lost 6 bases, J lost 1 base, and 9 bases lay in between. CDR3 residues: CASRYTPNTEAFF. In DNA, the CDR3 is TGTGCCAGCAGGTACACACCGAACACTGAAGCTTTCTTT.

This chain uses TRBV9 with TRBJ2-7, with D perhaps TRBD2 (5 bases). This CDR3 spans 15 amino acids. The germline V and J ends were trimmed by 4 bases and 3 bases, with 17 bases remaining between them. Germline-derived CDR1 and CDR2 are SGDLS and YYNGEE. For the CDR3, the DNA is TGTGCCAGCAGCCCCGGGGAATCCCGAAACTACGAGCAGTACTTC. It encodes CASSPGESRNYEQYF.

The V and J genes are TRBV7-6 and TRBJ2-2, with 10 nucleotides matching TRBD2. CDR3 length: 15 amino acids. Germline V CDR1 and CDR2: SGHVS, FNYEAQ. The V segment lost 5 bases and the J segment 8 bases; nucleotides outside the gene matches: 8. In DNA form, the CDR3 reads TGTGCCAGCAGCCCACTAGCGGGGTCCCTAGGGGAGCTGTTTTTT. Its translation: CASSPLAGSLGELFF.

The V gene is TRBV18, the J gene TRBJ2-5, with 7 bases aligning to TRBD2. CDR1 is KGHSH, CDR2 LQKENI, per germline. V trimming: 3 bases; J trimming: 4 bases; junction bases outside the gene matches: 2. This CDR3 region has 13 residues. The CDR3 region is CASSPGEGETQYF. The CDR3 nucleotides are TGTGCCAGCTCACCCGGGGAGGGAGAGACCCAGTACTTC.

This clone is a singleton in its sample. J is TRBJ2-5 and V is TRBV9; D might be TRBD1 (5 bases). CDR1 and CDR2 (germline): SGDLS, YYNGEE. Trimming removed 0 bases at V and 5 bases at J, with 14 bases between. The length of the CDR3 is 15 residues. CDR3 in DNA: TGTGCCAGCAGCGTAGTCGCAGGGCTGGGGGAGACCCAGTACTTC. Its protein is CASSVVAGLGETQYF.

The chain combines TRBV7-2 with TRBJ2-1; weak D call: TRBD2 (5 bases). Per germline, CDR1 SGHTA and CDR2 FQGNSA. Trimming pared 4 bases from V and 5 bases from J, leaving 15 bases between. This CDR3 spans 15 amino acids. CDR3 nucleotides: TGTGCCAGCAGCTGGGGAGATTGGGGAAACAATGAGCAGTTCTTC. This sequence encodes CASSWGDWGNNEQFF. Complete variable domain (other parts from reference TRBV7-2 and TRBJ2-1): GAGVSQSPSNKVTEKGKDVELRCDPISGHTALYWYRQSLGQGLEFLIYFQGNSAPDKSGLPSDRFSAERTGGSVSTLTIQRTQQEDSAVYLCASSWGDWGNNEQFFGPGTRLTVL.

In this sample, this clone turned up a few times. The chain is built from TRBV7-3 and TRBJ2-7, with 9 bases lining up with TRBD1. With 2 bases clipped from V and 3 bases from J, the junction kept 20 bases outside the gene matches. CDR1 SGHTA and CDR2 FQGTGA come from the germline V gene. The CDR3 contains 20 residues. DNA of the CDR3: TGTGCCAGCAGCTTATTCGGTGGGAGCCCGGGGACAGGGCGTTACTACGAGCAGTACTTC. As protein: CASSLFGGSPGTGRYYEQYF.

The chain carries TRBV7-8 and TRBJ2-7, with D possibly being TRBD1 (5 bases). This CDR3 is built from 16 residues. V was clipped by 6 bases and J by 3 bases, with 21 bases between them. CDR1 and CDR2 (germline): SGHVS, FQNEAQ. CDR3 sequence: CASSSPSRVARYEQYF. CDR3 DNA sequence: TGTGCCAGCAGTTCCCCCAGCAGGGTGGCCCGCTACGAGCAGTACTTC.

The gene calls are TRBV7-3 and TRBJ2-5; 10 positions match TRBD2. Germline V gene sequence: CDR1 SGHTA, CDR2 FQGTGA. The CDR3 consists of 14 residues. The J segment lost 5 bases and the V segment lost 5 bases, leaving 5 bases of the junction unmatched. CDR3 sequence (DNA): TGTGCCAGCAGCGGGACAGCGGGGGGGGAGACCCAGTACTTC. Translating gives CASSGTAGGETQYF.

The chain carries TRBV11-2 and TRBJ2-6; no clear D gene. The CDR3 totals 13 residues. Trimming left V 3 bases short and J 4 bases short, with 4 bases between. Germline CDR1 SGHAT, CDR2 FQNNGV. The CDR3 sequence: CASSLGGANVLTF. The CDR3 bases are TGTGCCAGCAGCTTGGGCGGGGCCAACGTCCTGACTTTC.

V usage is TRBV6-1 and J usage is TRBJ2-1; 8 nucleotides agree with TRBD2. J was trimmed by 5 bases and V by 7 bases; bases with no gene match: 10. CDR1 is MNHNS and CDR2 is SASEGT in the germline V gene. The CDR3 covers 15 residues. The chain's CDR3 is CASKATGGPDNEQFF. CDR3 nucleotide sequence: TGTGCCAGCAAAGCTACGGGAGGGCCCGACAATGAGCAGTTCTTC.